This T cell receptor (beta chain) was captured in a study of blood T cell repertoires in COVID-19. Only one count was recorded for this clone. V dropped 6 bases and J dropped 7 bases, with 7 bases sitting between them. CDR1 and CDR2 from the germline V gene are MDHEN and SYDVKM. There are 12 residues in the CDR3. Recruits, aged roughly 18 to 95 years, lived in 25 or so US areas. Assignment of participants to cohorts was predicated upon participant-reported clinical history. Here immunoSEQ multiplex PCR was the method, and the copy in TCRdb shows in-frame clones only, minus some. The sample records fewer than 350,000 clones, around 90% being singletons.

The receptor was isolated from a woman aged 18-30 years with acute COVID-19. Specimen: PBMCs or T cells enriched from blood (not recorded which). The chain recombines TRBV28 with TRBJ1-6; the D is unclear. CDR3 residues: CASSLLNSPLHF. In DNA, the CDR3 is TGTGCCAGCAGCCTCCTGAATTCACCCCTCCACTTT.